The 16 T cell receptor beta chains in this list originate from one sample, sequenced in a study of blood T cell repertoires in COVID-19. Sequencing used immunoSEQ multiplex PCR; TCRdb keeps in-frame clones, though not all of them. The sample carries about 410,000 clones, more than 80% recorded once. The sample taken for sequencing was peripheral blood. All receptors derive from a woman aged 25-40 years with active or convalescent COVID-19.

The V call is TRBV6-5, the J call TRBJ2-3; tentatively, D is TRBD2 (5 bases). The CDR3 has 15 residues. V lost 4 bases and J 0 bases, leaving 11 bases between the germline ends. CDR1 is MNHEY and CDR2 is SVGAGI in the germline V gene. The CDR3 nucleotides read TGTGCCAGCAGTTTCGGGGTTTCTAGCACAGATACGCAGTATTTT. This sequence encodes CASSFGVSSTDTQYF.

The chain is built from TRBV5-4 and TRBJ2-1, with 11 bases aligning to TRBD1. J lost 4 bases, V lost 3 bases, and 3 bases had no gene match. Looked up from germline, CDR1 is SGHNT and CDR2 is YYREEE (reference sequence). This CDR3 comprises 15 residues. The CDR3 region is CASSYGQGAYNEQFF. CDR3 DNA sequence: TGTGCCAGCAGCTACGGACAGGGGGCATACAATGAGCAGTTCTTC.

The rearrangement joins TRBV5-1 to TRBJ2-3, with D possibly TRBD2 on 5 matching bases. Germline V gene lookup returns CDR1 SGHRS and CDR2 YFSETQ. With 0 bases removed from V and 2 bases from J, the gap between germline ends came to 10 bases. CDR3 length: 15 residues. The CDR3 region has the DNA TGCGCCAGCAGCTTGGTTGTGGGAGACACAGATACGCAGTATTTT. Amino acid sequence: CASSLVVGDTDTQYF.

The CDR3 protein is CASRNGQLTDSPLHF. Here the CDR3 DNA reads TGTGCCAGCAGGAACGGACAGCTTACGGATTCACCCCTCCACTTT. This chain connects TRBV2 to TRBJ1-6, with D possibly matching TRBD1 (6 bases). V was clipped by 6 bases and J by 8 bases, with 17 bases between them. The V gene's germline CDR1 is SNHLY and CDR2 FYNNEI. The CDR3 sequence is 15 residues long.

J is TRBJ1-2 and V is TRBV19; no clear D gene. In germline, CDR1 is LNHDA, CDR2 SQIVND (reference sequence). With 5 bases removed from V and 4 bases from J, the gap between germline ends came to 5 bases. The CDR3 contains 11 residues. As DNA, the CDR3 is TGTGCCAGTAGTCTGGCCTATGGCTACACCTTC. As protein: CASSLAYGYTF.

V and J are TRBV6-4 and TRBJ2-1; TRBD1 aligns across 9 bases. Germline CDR1 and CDR2: MRHNA and SNTAGT. The CDR3 has 13 amino acids. V gave up 6 bases and J gave up 7 bases; unmatched junction bases: 4. CDR3 nucleotides: TGTGCCAGCAGGGGACAGGGAAGGAATGAGCAGTTCTTC. Translation gives CASRGQGRNEQFF.

J is TRBJ2-7 and V is TRBV4-2, with D unresolved. This CDR3 has 15 amino acids. Germline-derived CDR1 and CDR2 are LGHNA and YNFKEQ. With 2 bases removed from V and 0 bases from J, the gap between germline ends came to 11 bases. The CDR3: CASSQFGTSSYEQYF. The CDR3 DNA follows: TGTGCCAGCAGCCAATTTGGCACCTCCTCCTACGAGCAGTACTTC.

This chain uses TRBV11-3 with TRBJ2-5; a weak D match, TRBD2 (6 bases). Trimming removed 4 bases at V and 4 bases at J, with 16 bases between. From germline, CDR1 is SGHNT and CDR2 YENEEA. The CDR3 runs to 15 residues. CDR3 protein: CASSSARVEGETQYF. The CDR3 DNA is TGTGCCAGCAGCTCCGCGAGGGTGGAGGGAGAGACCCAGTACTTC.

The CDR3 here is CASSKGDRGFMNTEAFF. CDR3 nucleotides: TGTGCCAGCAGCAAAGGGGACAGGGGATTTATGAACACTGAAGCTTTCTTT. The chain recombines TRBV21-1 with TRBJ1-1; the D call TRBD1 from the table was never checked on the DNA. TRBV21-1 is a documented pseudogene. The CDR3 length is 17 residues.

This chain joins TRBV11-2 and TRBJ2-1; D possibly corresponds to TRBD1 (5 bases). This CDR3 contains 16 residues. The V gene lost 6 bases and the J gene lost 0 bases, with 15 bases spanning the gap. Per germline, CDR1 SGHAT and CDR2 FQNNGV. The CDR3 sequence: CASRYPGRGSYNEQFF. The DNA for the CDR3 is TGTGCCAGCAGGTACCCAGGTAGGGGCTCCTACAATGAGCAGTTCTTC.

The J gene is TRBJ2-1, the V gene TRBV5-1; 8 bases map to TRBD2. The ends lost 4 bases at V and 10 bases at J; junction bases unmatched: 7. This CDR3 has 13 residues. Germline values: CDR1 SGHRS, CDR2 YFSETQ. This chain's CDR3 is CASSHTGGPEQFF. The DNA of the CDR3 is TGCGCCAGCAGCCACACGGGGGGGCCCGAGCAGTTCTTC.

The rearrangement uses TRBV28 and TRBJ1-1; D perhaps matches TRBD1 (6 bases). Trimming left V 8 bases short and J 9 bases short, with 22 bases between. CDR1 is MDHEN, CDR2 SYDVKM, per germline. The CDR3 length is 14 residues. The CDR3 region has the DNA TGTGCCAGCTCCCCCCGGGGGGGCGCACCCAAAGCTTTCTTT. The encoded protein is CASSPRGGAPKAFF.

This chain uses TRBV27 with TRBJ1-4; 12 nucleotides agree with TRBD1. CDR1 and CDR2 (germline): MNHEY, SMNVEV (reference sequence). Losses at the gene ends were 5 bases for V and 14 bases for J; bases not matched to a gene: 12. This CDR3 has 15 amino acids. The CDR3 DNA sequence: TGTGCCAGCAGTCCTTCCCCCGGGACAGGGGGCGGCCTGTTTTTT. Its protein product is CASSPSPGTGGGLFF.

The chain couples TRBV7-9 to TRBJ2-1; 7 nucleotides align to TRBD1. The CDR3 length is 15 residues. The trim removed 2 bases at V and 7 bases at J, leaving 8 bases unmatched. CDR1 is SEHNR, CDR2 FQNEAQ, per germline (reference sequence). The CDR3 DNA follows: TGTGCCAGCAGCTTACTAGGGGGCGCCCGAAATGAGCAGTTCTTC. The encoded protein is CASSLLGGARNEQFF. The full variable domain, in which reference TRBV7-9 and TRBJ2-1 provide the parts outside the CDR3, is DTGVSQNPRHKITKRGQNVTFRCDPISEHNRLYWYRQTLGQGPEFLTYFQNEAQLEKSRLLSDRFSAERPKGSFSTLEIQRTEQGDSAMYLCASSLLGGARNEQFFGPGTRLTVL.

V usage is TRBV6-1 and J usage is TRBJ1-1; D is possibly TRBD1 (5 bases). The CDR3 loop spans 15 amino acids. V was trimmed by 0 bases and J by 5 bases, leaving 13 bases between them. CDR1 and CDR2 (germline): MNHNS, SASEGT. CDR3 DNA sequence: TGTGCCAGCAGTGAAGCAGCAGCGGGGCTAACTGAAGCTTTCTTT. It yields the protein CASSEAAAGLTEAFF.

The V gene is TRBV5-1, the J gene TRBJ1-2, with 12 positions matching TRBD1. The CDR3 loop spans 15 amino acids. Trimming at V came to 3 bases and at J to 2 bases, leaving 2 bases not matched to a gene. CDR1 and CDR2 (germline): SGHRS, YFSETQ. CDR3 residues: CASSWGTGGNYGYTF. CDR3 DNA sequence: TGCGCCAGCAGCTGGGGGACAGGGGGCAACTATGGCTACACCTTC.